This entry lists 21 T cell receptor beta chains sequenced from one sample in a study of T cells in Graves' hyperthyroidism and ophthalmopathy. RNA transcripts gave rise to amplified TCR beta CDR3 regions. During a first-round RT-PCR of the TCR CDR3, the HTBI primer set was used. TCRdb reanalysed the multiplex PCR reads using MiXCR and keeps one entry per CDR3 protein. The sample lists 700,000 or so distinct CDR3 sequences, about 15% occurring once. The specimen was blood. These receptors all come from a man aged 18 to 35 with Graves' hyperthyroidism.

The chain links TRBV24-1 to TRBJ2-1; perhaps TRBD2 as D (5 bases). The CDR3 length is 13 residues. Germline CDR1 and CDR2: KGHDR and SFDVKD. Trimming shortened V by 4 bases and J by 5 bases, and 8 bases separated the two germline ends. The CDR3 sequence is CATSEEGDNEQFF. DNA of the CDR3: TGTGCCACCAGTGAAGAGGGAGACAATGAGCAGTTCTTC.

This clonotype was found many times. V is TRBV10-1 and J is TRBJ2-1, with 7 bases matching TRBD1. Germline CDR1 WNHNN, CDR2 SYGVQD (reference sequence). J lost 9 bases, V lost 7 bases, and 18 bases had no gene match. This CDR3 has 16 residues. The CDR3 bases are TGCGCCAGCATTAACGACAGGGCGGAACCGTCGGGTGAGCAGTTCTTC. It yields the protein CASINDRAEPSGEQFF.

Only a few counts were recorded for this clonotype. V usage is TRBV27 and J usage is TRBJ2-3; a possible D gene is TRBD2 (6 bases). Per germline, CDR1 MNHEY and CDR2 SMNVEV (reference sequence). V shed 8 bases and J shed 4 bases, with 16 bases lying between them. CDR3 length equals 14 residues. CDR3 sequence reads: CASALSRESDTQYF. The CDR3 nucleotides read TGTGCCAGCGCCTTGAGTCGGGAGTCAGATACGCAGTATTTT.

This clonotype was detected many times. The chain carries TRBV7-9 and TRBJ2-3; D is possibly TRBD2 (5 bases). Germline CDR1 reads SEHNR; CDR2 reads FQNEAQ (reference sequence). The CDR3 is 15 residues long. V was trimmed by 5 bases and J by 0 bases, leaving 12 bases between them. Here the CDR3 DNA reads TGTGCCAGCAGCCTGATAGCGTCTAGCACAGATACGCAGTATTTT. It is translated as CASSLIASSTDTQYF.

For the CDR3, the DNA is TGTGCCAGCAGTGGACAGTGGAACACCGGGGAGCTGTTTTTT. Its protein product is CASSGQWNTGELFF. The rearrangement uses TRBV9 and TRBJ2-2; maybe TRBD1 (6 bases). V was cut by 5 bases and J by 1 base, with 9 bases left in between. Germline V lookup: CDR1 SGDLS, CDR2 YYNGEE. This CDR3 is 14 amino acids long.

This chain connects TRBV6-2 or TRBV6-3 to TRBJ1-2; no clear D. V lost 7 bases, J lost 1 base, and 10 bases lay in between. The CDR3 runs to 13 residues. Germline CDR1 MNHEY, CDR2 SVGEGT. This CDR3 is CASTPRNNYGYTF. The CDR3 DNA follows: TGTGCCAGCACCCCCAGAAATAACTATGGCTACACCTTC.

This clonotype has at least ten counts. The J gene is TRBJ2-1, the V gene TRBV27, with D perhaps TRBD1 (6 bases). V was shortened by 5 bases and J by 8 bases, with 19 bases between the two germline ends. This CDR3 spans 15 amino acids. Germline-derived CDR1 and CDR2 are MNHEY and SMNVEV (reference sequence). This CDR3 reads CASSARSQGMDEQFF. CDR3 bases: TGTGCCAGCAGTGCGCGCTCACAGGGAATGGATGAGCAGTTCTTC.

The chain couples TRBV24-1 to TRBJ2-3, with 9 bases fitting TRBD1. The CDR3 runs 15 residues. Germline-derived CDR1 and CDR2 are KGHDR and SFDVKD. V lost 2 bases and J lost 4; bases outside the gene matches: 3. CDR3 coding DNA: TGTGCCACCAGTGATTGGAGGACAGGGGCAGATACGCAGTATTTT. It encodes CATSDWRTGADTQYF.

The chain has TRBV7-2 and TRBJ1-2; unclear D gene. CDR1 and CDR2 (germline): SGHTA, FQGNSA. The V end lost 2 bases, the J end lost 2 bases, and 12 bases lay between the germline ends. This CDR3 has 15 amino acids. The CDR3 DNA follows: TGTGCCAGCAGCTTAAGCTCGACGGGGAACTATGGCTACACCTTC. Translating it yields CASSLSSTGNYGYTF.

The V call is TRBV6-4, the J call TRBJ2-5, with 10 bases identical to TRBD2. Germline V gene sequence: CDR1 MRHNA, CDR2 SNTAGT. V trimming: 6 bases; J trimming: 3 bases; junction bases outside the gene matches: 10. This CDR3 has 16 residues. The CDR3 coding sequence is TGTGCCAGCAGCCTGCTAGCGGGAGCGGGGGAAGAGACCCAGTACTTC. This sequence encodes CASSLLAGAGEETQYF.

This clonotype has ten or more counts. The chain employs TRBV2 and TRBJ2-7; D may be TRBD2 (5 bases). This CDR3 region has 14 residues. Trimming took off 5 bases at V and 0 bases at J, with 11 bases between the two ends. Germline-derived CDR1 and CDR2 are SNHLY and FYNNEI. CDR3 nucleotide sequence: TGTGCCAGCAGTACGGACTGGAGCTCCTACGAGCAGTACTTC. Encoded protein: CASSTDWSSYEQYF.

The chain links TRBV11-2 to TRBJ1-4; 7 bases are shared with TRBD1. The germline V gene has CDR1 SGHAT and CDR2 FQNNGV. The CDR3 covers 15 residues. V lost 2 bases, J lost 2 bases, and 2 bases stayed unmatched. This CDR3 is CASSLRGHTNEKLFF. CDR3 DNA: TGTGCCAGCAGCTTAAGGGGGCACACTAATGAAAAACTGTTTTTT.

This clonotype has just a few counts. V gene TRBV10-3 combines with J gene TRBJ2-2; the match to TRBD2 covers 10 bases. Germline lookup yields CDR1 ENHRY and CDR2 SYGVKD. This CDR3 has 17 residues. The ends lost 6 bases at V and 0 bases at J; junction bases unmatched: 7. The DNA of the CDR3 is TGTGCCATCAGCAGAGGTAGCGGGAGGTCGAACACCGGGGAGCTGTTTTTT. Amino acid sequence: CAISRGSGRSNTGELFF.

There are a few counts of this clonotype. The genes are TRBV28 and TRBJ1-5; no firm D call. V lost 3 bases, J lost 2 bases, and 8 bases lay in between. Germline CDR1 and CDR2: MDHEN and SYDVKM. This CDR3 has 14 amino acids. The CDR3 is CASSFFSGNQPQHF. The CDR3 DNA sequence: TGTGCCAGCAGTTTTTTTAGCGGCAATCAGCCCCAGCATTTT. Together with reference TRBV28 and TRBJ1-5, the CDR3 gives the full variable domain: DVKVTQSSRYLVKRTGEKVFLECVQDMDHENMFWYRQDPGLGLRLIYFSYDVKMKEKGDIPEGYSVSREKKERFSLILESASTNQTSMYLCASSFFSGNQPQHFGDGTRLSIL.

This clonotype was picked up many times. The V call is TRBV7-8, the J call TRBJ2-3, with 10 nucleotides matching TRBD2. The junction had 5 bases not matched to a gene; V was cut back by 1 base and J by 7 bases. CDR1 and CDR2 (germline): SGHVS, FQNEAQ. The CDR3 loop spans 15 amino acids. CDR3 residues: CASSLGAGGMNTQYF. CDR3 DNA: TGTGCCAGCAGCTTAGGAGCGGGGGGGATGAATACGCAGTATTTT.

In its sample, this clonotype was seen a few times. V usage is TRBV20-1 and J usage is TRBJ2-3; D is possibly TRBD2 (5 bases). V was trimmed by 7 bases and J by 0 bases, leaving 8 bases between them. The CDR3 covers 12 residues. The germline V gene encodes CDR1 DFQATT and CDR2 SNEGSKA (reference sequence). CDR3 DNA sequence: TGCAGTGTGCGCGGGAGCACAGATACGCAGTATTTT. Its translation is CSVRGSTDTQYF.

There are a few counts of this clonotype. The gene calls are TRBV20-1 and TRBJ2-3, with unresolved D. V lost 1 base to trimming and J lost 4 bases, with 9 bases between them. The CDR3 extends over 13 amino acids. Germline CDR1 is DFQATT and CDR2 is SNEGSKA (reference sequence). This CDR3 reads CSARGSNPDTQYF. In DNA, the CDR3 is TGCAGTGCTAGAGGGTCCAACCCAGATACGCAGTATTTT.

The chain has TRBV12-3 or TRBV12-4 and TRBJ1-3; 9 bases match TRBD1. The CDR3 totals 16 residues. Germline trimming cut 2 bases from V and 3 bases from J; bases unmatched to any gene: 5. The CDR3 coding sequence is TGTGCCAGCAGTTTAAACAGGGGGCCTTTTGGAAACACCATATATTTT. It specifies CASSLNRGPFGNTIYF.

The rearrangement joins TRBV5-1 to TRBJ2-2; TRBD2 aligns across 8 bases. The CDR3 totals 17 residues. J gave up 0 bases and V 4 bases, and 8 bases lay outside the gene matches. The V gene's germline CDR1 is SGHRS and CDR2 YFSETQ. CDR3 DNA: TGCGCCAGCAGCCGTTCTAGCGGGCCAGCGAACACCGGGGAGCTGTTTTTT. It specifies CASSRSSGPANTGELFF.

This clonotype appeared many times. CDR3: CSARGSLRYGYTF. CDR3 DNA: TGCAGTGCTAGGGGGTCGCTTCGGTATGGCTACACCTTC. The chain has TRBV20-1 and TRBJ1-2, with D uncertain. The CDR3 runs to 13 residues. Trimming took 3 bases from V and 5 from J, leaving 13 bases between them. Germline V gene sequence: CDR1 DFQATT, CDR2 SNEGSKA (reference sequence).

This clonotype was detected ten times or more. The chain combines TRBV12-3 or TRBV12-4 with TRBJ2-7, with D unresolved. The V and J ends lost 1 base and 4 bases respectively, with 14 bases between them. The CDR3 consists of 15 residues. Written as DNA, the CDR3 is TGTGCCAGCAGTTTAGGATCCGTCACGGCGTACGAGCAGTACTTC. Its translation: CASSLGSVTAYEQYF.